The sample holds a few counts of the clone carrying this T cell receptor (beta chain). Per the study methods: For nucleated cells, counts were estimated from reference gene primer amplification. The method was immunoSEQ multiplex PCR; TCRdb's version includes in-frame clones alone and lacks a portion of them. V, J and clone size were drawn from that table, and D and trimming were deduced from the DNA. Here the sample spans 77,000 or so clones, 75% to 85% being singletons. The data stem from a study of blood T cell repertoires in COVID-19. As for the study in general: Samples of COVID-19 (acute and convalescent) were obtained from the United States, Italy and Spain. Sources were T cells, B-cell-depleted T cells, or PBMCs; the material itself was cDNA or gDNA.

The CDR3 runs 14 residues. After removal of 5 bases from V and 6 bases from J, the junction contained 7 bases not matched to a gene. CDR1 LNHDA and CDR2 SQIVND come from the germline V gene (reference sequence). The TCR originated in a woman aged 55-70 years with acute or convalescent COVID-19. Source material: peripheral blood. The gene calls are TRBV19 and TRBJ1-2; 9 nucleotides line up with TRBD1. For the CDR3, the DNA is TGTGCCAGTAGTGTCCGGGACAGGGATGATGGCTACACCTTC. Its translation is CASSVRDRDDGYTF.